The sequence of this T cell receptor beta chain was determined in a study of T-cell memory formation after mild COVID-19. Whole-study context: The TCR clusters were mostly specific to one donor. General study points: Whether day 37 second-wave clones are SARS-CoV-2-specific was not confirmed. The study found contracting CD4+ clones mainly in CM and EM and contracting CD8+ clones in EMRA.

The CDR3 consists of 12 residues. V was clipped by 1 base and J by 0 bases, with 3 bases between them. The germline V gene encodes CDR1 GTSNPN and CDR2 SVGIG (reference sequence). TCR alpha and TCR beta cDNA libraries carrying sample barcodes and UMIs came from 5'RACE with constant-segment primers. Via MiXCR, TCRdb re-called the 5' RACE reads, giving one row per CDR3 protein. Of fewer than 60,000 distinct CDR3 sequences listed, 25% to 30% were seen once; the top ten hold 43%. A word on this clonotype: Its target is unknown.

The chain joins TRBV30 to TRBJ2-5; D not certain. The sequenced sample consisted of PBMCs or a T cell subset sorted from them (not recorded which). The sequence derives from a young man who had mild COVID-19 (a few samples of this study predate the infection). Cell type and time point are not known. CDR3 in amino acids: CAWSGNQETQYF. CDR3 bases: TGTGCCTGGAGTGGGAACCAAGAGACCCAGTACTTC.